Listed below are T cell receptor beta chains from one sample, sequenced in a study of blood T cells in healthy people across ages. TCRdb re-called the 5' RACE reads through MiXCR, storing one row per CDR3 protein. The data show roughly 1 million distinct CDR3 sequences, approximately 25% seen once. Separately, the same data were catalogued under a study of T cells of mothers and their children.

Material for sequencing was blood. Receptors originate from a girl aged 2-10 years in good health. The CDR3 runs from the conserved cysteine through the conserved F or W. The order of the fields is D gene, clone size, V gene, J gene, CDR3 protein, CDR3 DNA. D genes are given only for firm matches. The size entry is marked missing in some rows and otherwise reads once, few, many or a size class.

.	.	TRBV5-1	TRBJ2-7	CASSPRPDEQYF	TGCGCCAGCAGCCCTAGACCAGACGAGCAGTACTTC
TRBD1	once	TRBV15	TRBJ1-1	CATSSVRQGILGAFF	TGTGCCACCAGCAGTGTTCGACAGGGGATATTAGGCGCTTTCTTT
TRBD2	.	TRBV19	TRBJ2-7	CASSRDYTPYEQYF	TGTGCCAGTTCTCGGGACTACACGCCCTACGAGCAGTACTTC
.	.	TRBV5-1	TRBJ2-7	CASSVGDVFSYEQYF	TGCGCCAGCAGCGTCGGGGACGTCTTCTCCTACGAGCAGTACTTC
.	many	TRBV29-1	TRBJ2-1	CSGWDLGNEQFF	TGCAGCGGATGGGACCTAGGGAATGAGCAGTTCTTC
TRBD2	few	TRBV20-1	TRBJ2-7	CSSTSGGYEQYF	TGCAGTTCGACTAGCGGGGGCTACGAGCAGTACTTC
TRBD1	.	TRBV20-1	TRBJ1-5	CSADQGGNQPQHF	TGCAGTGCGGACCAGGGGGGCAATCAGCCCCAGCATTTT
.	few	TRBV15	TRBJ1-1	CATSRNLVRTEAFF	TGTGCCACCAGCAGAAACCTTGTGAGAACTGAAGCTTTCTTT
.	.	TRBV29-1	TRBJ2-7	CSVEGPGRTGEQYF	TGCAGCGTCGAGGGACCGGGTCGAACAGGCGAGCAGTACTTC
.	few	TRBV6-2/TRBV6-3	TRBJ2-6	CASWGSNVLTF	TGTGCCAGCTGGGGTTCCAACGTCCTGACTTTC
.	few	TRBV5-1	TRBJ1-1	CASSSEEGTEAFF	TGCGCCAGCAGCTCCGAGGAGGGCACTGAAGCTTTCTTT
.	.	TRBV7-2	TRBJ2-2	CAWSRDGRAGELFF	TGTGCCTGGTCCCGGGACGGTAGGGCCGGGGAGCTATTTTTT
.	.	TRBV4-2	TRBJ1-1	CASSHQSGQGTEAFF	TGTGCCAGCAGCCATCAATCAGGGCAGGGTACTGAAGCTTTCTTT
.	.	TRBV28	TRBJ1-6	CASSSGGGSPLHF	TGTGCCAGCAGTTCCGGGGGCGGCTCACCCCTCCACTTT
TRBD1	few	TRBV19	TRBJ2-4	CASSKGGSDIQYF	TGTGCCAGTAGTAAAGGGGGCAGTGACATTCAGTACTTC
.	few	TRBV7-8	TRBJ2-7	CASTKPDHYEQYF	TGTGCCAGCACCAAGCCCGATCACTACGAGCAGTACTTC
.	few	TRBV7-2	TRBJ1-3	CASSLGFSSGNTIYF	TGTGCCAGCAGCTTAGGGTTTAGCTCTGGAAACACCATATATTTT
TRBD1	few	TRBV5-1	TRBJ1-2	CASSLQGANGYTF	TGCGCCAGCAGCTTACAGGGGGCGAATGGCTACACCTTC
.	few	TRBV12-3/TRBV12-4	TRBJ1-5	CASRQGAAQHF	TGTGCCAGCAGACAGGGTGCAGCGCAGCATTTT
.	.	TRBV7-2	TRBJ1-2	CASSFLLGQVGGGYTF	TGTGCCAGCAGCTTTTTGTTGGGCCAAGTTGGGGGAGGCTACACCTTC
.	few	TRBV29-1	TRBJ2-3	CSVGRLLSTDTQYF	TGCAGCGTTGGCAGGCTCCTATCCACAGATACGCAGTATTTT
TRBD1	.	TRBV5-5	TRBJ2-7	CASRGTGAHPYTYEQYF	TGTGCCAGCAGGGGGACAGGCGCCCATCCATATACTTACGAGCAGTACTTC
.	few	TRBV5-5	TRBJ1-1	CASSLSAQGTDTEAFF	TGTGCCAGCAGCTTGTCCGCTCAGGGGACGGACACTGAAGCTTTCTTT
.	.	TRBV6-2/TRBV6-3	TRBJ2-5	CASSYDGAAPGTQYF	TGTGCCAGCAGTTACGACGGGGCTGCCCCGGGAACCCAGTACTTC
.	.	TRBV6-2/TRBV6-3	TRBJ2-1	CASSYSEAGDNEQFF	TGTGCCAGCAGTTACTCGGAGGCAGGGGACAATGAGCAGTTCTTC
TRBD2	.	TRBV7-2	TRBJ2-3	CASSFQRGDTDTQYF	TGTGCCAGCAGCTTCCAGCGGGGCGACACAGATACGCAGTATTTT
.	few	TRBV28	TRBJ1-4	CASSLINRRNEKLFF	TGTGCCAGCAGTTTAATAAACAGAAGAAATGAAAAACTGTTTTTT
TRBD2	.	TRBV7-9	TRBJ2-1	CATDGLAGDEQFF	TGTGCCACTGACGGACTAGCGGGGGATGAGCAGTTCTTC
.	.	TRBV4-1	TRBJ2-1	CASSQVDPFNQFF	TGCGCCAGCAGCCAAGTTGACCCTTTCAACCAGTTCTTC
TRBD1	few	TRBV5-1	TRBJ2-1	CASSYGAARGPNEQFF	TGCGCTAGCAGCTACGGGGCTGCCAGGGGGCCGAATGAGCAGTTCTTC
.	.	TRBV6-1	TRBJ2-3	CASSGGLLTDTQYF	TGTGCCAGCAGTGGAGGGCTTCTCACAGATACGCAGTATTTT
.	few	TRBV9	TRBJ1-2	CASSVGEGGYGYTF	TGTGCCAGCAGCGTAGGGGAGGGAGGCTATGGCTACACCTTC
.	few	TRBV6-2/TRBV6-3	TRBJ2-5	CASSYAGRSETQYF	TGTGCCAGCAGTTACGCCGGAAGATCGGAGACCCAGTACTTC
.	.	TRBV12-3/TRBV12-4	TRBJ1-5	CASMRGEALGQPQHF	TGTGCCAGCATGAGGGGGGAGGCCCTCGGGCAGCCCCAGCATTTT
TRBD1	few	TRBV7-9	TRBJ1-2	CASSSQRTGTGYTF	TGTGCCAGCAGCTCCCAGCGGACAGGGACTGGCTACACCTTC
.	few	TRBV28	TRBJ2-4	CASRTQGSDIQYF	TGTGCCAGCAGGACACAGGGCTCGGACATTCAGTACTTC
.	.	TRBV20-1	TRBJ2-1	CSASEISSYNEQFF	TGCAGTGCTAGTGAGATTAGCTCCTACAATGAGCAGTTCTTC
.	once	TRBV10-3	TRBJ1-1	CAISDAGQLNTEAFF	TGTGCCATCAGTGACGCGGGACAATTGAACACTGAAGCTTTCTTT
.	few	TRBV7-9	TRBJ1-4	CASTPDVKLFF	TGTGCCAGCACGCCAGACGTCAAACTGTTTTTT
TRBD2	.	TRBV20-1	TRBJ2-1	CSARGGLADSYNEQFF	TGCAGTGCCCGCGGAGGACTAGCGGATTCCTACAATGAGCAGTTCTTC
TRBD2	.	TRBV27	TRBJ2-7	CASSDRTSGLSYEQYF	TGTGCCAGCAGTGACCGGACTAGCGGCCTTTCCTACGAGCAGTACTTC
TRBD2	.	TRBV3-1	TRBJ2-3	CASSKILAGGTDTQYF	TGTGCCAGCAGCAAGATTCTAGCGGGAGGAACAGATACGCAGTATTTT
.	many	TRBV24-1	TRBJ2-3	CATSEALDTQYF	TGTGCCACCAGTGAGGCTCTAGATACGCAGTATTTT
TRBD2	once	TRBV4-3	TRBJ2-1	CASSHHAGAGGYNEQFF	TGCGCCAGCAGCCACCATGCGGGAGCGGGGGGCTACAATGAGCAGTTCTTC
.	.	TRBV25-1	TRBJ1-6	CASSETEGYSPLHF	TGTGCCAGCAGTGAAACGGAAGGGTACTCACCCCTCCACTTT
.	once	TRBV14	TRBJ2-2	CASSLRGHGELFF	TGTGCCAGCAGCCTACGGGGACACGGGGAGCTGTTTTTT
.	.	TRBV28	TRBJ1-6	CASTAVVNSPLHF	TGTGCCAGCACGGCGGTAGTTAATTCACCCCTCCACTTT
.	few	TRBV7-9	TRBJ2-5	CATEVLAETQYF	TGTGCAACTGAGGTCCTAGCAGAGACCCAGTACTTC
.	few	TRBV4-3	TRBJ1-1	CASSQGAPGATEAFF	TGCGCCAGCAGCCAAGGGGCCCCGGGGGCTACTGAAGCTTTCTTT
.	few	TRBV11-2	TRBJ2-5	CASSLIWGLGETQYF	TGTGCCAGCAGCTTAATTTGGGGATTAGGAGAGACCCAGTACTTC
.	.	TRBV7-6	TRBJ2-1	CASSEVGSYNEQFF	TGTGCCAGCTCCGAGGTAGGGTCCTACAATGAGCAGTTCTTC
.	few	TRBV12-3/TRBV12-4	TRBJ1-4	CASRTAANEKLFF	TGTGCCAGCAGGACAGCCGCTAATGAAAAACTGTTTTTT
TRBD2	few	TRBV11-2	TRBJ2-1	CASSSSGKYNEQFF	TGTGCCAGCAGCTCGAGCGGGAAGTACAATGAGCAGTTCTTC
.	few	TRBV7-9	TRBJ2-3	CASSLTLQVVPDTQYF	TGTGCCAGCAGCTTAACCCTTCAAGTCGTACCAGATACGCAGTATTTT
.	.	TRBV12-3/TRBV12-4	TRBJ1-1	CASSYNTGVSEAFF	TGTGCCAGCAGTTATAACACGGGGGTCTCTGAAGCTTTCTTT
TRBD1	.	TRBV28	TRBJ1-4	CASTSTGDGEKLFF	TGTGCCAGCACCTCGACAGGGGACGGTGAAAAACTGTTTTTT
.	.	TRBV29-1	TRBJ2-5	CSVKPTETQYF	TGCAGCGTGAAACCGACCGAGACCCAGTACTTC
.	few	TRBV27	TRBJ2-2	CASSLWGKANTGELFF	TGTGCCAGCAGTTTGTGGGGGAAAGCGAACACCGGGGAGCTGTTTTTT
TRBD1	few	TRBV7-2	TRBJ1-3	CASSLLTGPYSGNTIYF	TGTGCCAGCAGCTTATTGACAGGGCCCTACTCTGGAAACACCATATATTTT